These 23 T cell receptor beta chains originate from one sample sequenced in a study of T cells in Graves' hyperthyroidism and ophthalmopathy. RNA transcripts served as the template for amplifying TCR beta CDR3 regions. With the HTBI primer set, the TCR CDR3 went through a first round of RT-PCR. TCRdb re-analysed the multiplex PCR reads in MiXCR, keeping a single row per CDR3 protein. The sample has approximately 600,000 distinct CDR3 sequences; roughly 14% are singletons. Sequenced: blood. These receptors all stem from a woman aged 40-49 years with Graves' ophthalmopathy.

This clonotype appeared many times. V usage is TRBV6-1 and J usage is TRBJ2-7; 8 nucleotides align to TRBD2. Trimming removed 6 bases from V and 3 bases from J; junction bases left unmatched: 10. Germline V gene data show CDR1 as MNHNS and CDR2 as SASEGT. The CDR3 sequence is 15 residues long. The CDR3 nucleotides are TGTGCCAGCAGCCCCCTATCAGCGGGAGACTACGAGCAGTACTTC. This translates into CASSPLSAGDYEQYF.

This clonotype showed up many times. The CDR3, as DNA: TGTGCCAGCAGTTTGTCACTAGCGCCTTCCTACGAGCAGTACTTC. This encodes CASSLSLAPSYEQYF. The chain combines TRBV27 with TRBJ2-7; TRBD2 matches at 7 bases. V dropped 3 bases and J dropped 1; count of bases not matched to a gene: 6. The germline V gene has CDR1 MNHEY and CDR2 SMNVEV (reference sequence). CDR3 length: 15 residues.

V gene TRBV4-3 combines with J gene TRBJ1-2; D remains ambiguous. CDR1 and CDR2 from the germline V gene are LGHNA and YSLEER. The V end was cut by 2 bases, the J end by 5 bases, with 12 bases between. There are 14 residues in the CDR3. The CDR3 nucleotides are TGCGCCAGCAGCCAAACTGCGGACGGGTATGGCTACACCTTC. This gives the protein CASSQTADGYGYTF.

A few counts support this clonotype. The rearrangement joins TRBV11-2 to TRBJ1-4; D gene uncertain. The germline V gene has CDR1 SGHAT and CDR2 FQNNGV. The CDR3 has 15 residues. The V end lost 7 bases, the J end lost 5 bases, and 17 bases lay between the germline ends. The CDR3 DNA follows: TGTGCCAGCACGGGCGTGGAGGAGATAAATGAAAAACTGTTTTTT. It specifies CASTGVEEINEKLFF. Together with reference TRBV11-2 and TRBJ1-4, the CDR3 gives the full variable domain: EAGVAQSPRYKIIEKRQSVAFWCNPISGHATLYWYQQILGQGPKLLIQFQNNGVVDDSQLPKDRFSAERLKGVDSTLKIQPAKLEDSAVYLCASTGVEEINEKLFFGSGTQLSVL.

This clonotype was seen repeatedly, ten times or more. The genes are TRBV20-1 and TRBJ2-7; the D call may be TRBD1 or TRBD2 (5 bases each). CDR3 length: 13 amino acids. Germline CDR1 and CDR2: DFQATT and SNEGSKA (reference sequence). The CDR3 sequence: CSVGRTVSYEQYF. CDR3 nucleotide sequence: TGCAGCGTGGGACGTACCGTCTCCTACGAGCAGTACTTC.

V is TRBV20-1 and J is TRBJ2-4, with 7 nucleotides matching TRBD2. The CDR3 runs to 13 residues. Germline-derived CDR1 and CDR2 are DFQATT and SNEGSKA (reference sequence). With 3 bases clipped from V and 6 bases from J, the junction kept 5 bases outside the gene matches. DNA of the CDR3: TGCAGTGCTAGTAAGGGAGGGCGAAACATTCAGTACTTC. Residues: CSASKGGRNIQYF.

This clonotype showed up many times. J is TRBJ2-7 and V is TRBV27, with D unresolved. Trimming left V 8 bases short and J 3 bases short, with 14 bases between. The length of the CDR3 is 13 residues. Germline V gene lookup returns CDR1 MNHEY and CDR2 SMNVEV (reference sequence). The CDR3 bases are TGTGCCAGCTGCGCTGGCTGGGACTACGAGCAGTACTTC. Translation: CASCAGWDYEQYF.

The J gene is TRBJ1-1, the V gene TRBV7-3; weak D call: TRBD1 (5 bases). Germline CDR1 and CDR2: SGHTA and FQGTGA. V shed 5 bases and J shed 3 bases, with 10 bases lying between them. This CDR3 spans 13 amino acids. The CDR3 reads CASSVQVDTEAFF. The CDR3 DNA is TGTGCCAGCAGCGTACAGGTGGACACTGAAGCTTTCTTT.

The sample holds a few counts of this clonotype. It may be a read error: a sequence one base away is much more abundant. The rearrangement uses TRBV5-1 and TRBJ2-4; D may be TRBD1 (5 bases). V was shortened by 0 bases and J by 11 bases, with 12 bases between the two germline ends. In germline, CDR1 is SGHRS, CDR2 YFSETQ. This CDR3 comprises 13 residues. The CDR3 reads CASSLGGGAVQYF. As DNA, the CDR3 is TGCGCCAGCAGCTTGGGGGGCGGTGCGGTTCAGTACTTC.

This clonotype was counted many times. The chain is built from TRBV6-2 or TRBV6-3 and TRBJ2-5; D is possibly TRBD2 (5 bases). Per the germline V gene, CDR1 is MNHEY and CDR2 is SVGEGT. The CDR3 loop spans 12 amino acids. V was pared by 6 bases and J by 7 bases, with 12 bases between. The CDR3 region has the DNA TGTGCCAGCAGCACGGAGGTGGGGACCCAGTACTTC. Its translation: CASSTEVGTQYF.

There are many counts of this clonotype. The V and J genes are TRBV28 and TRBJ2-2; 16 bases align to TRBD2. CDR3 length: 20 amino acids. Germline trimming cut 6 bases from V and 1 base from J; bases unmatched to any gene: 11. Looked up from germline, CDR1 is MDHEN and CDR2 is SYDVKM. CDR3 residues: CASSSLGLAGGSLNTGELFF. DNA of the CDR3: TGTGCCAGCAGCTCCTTGGGACTAGCGGGAGGGTCACTGAACACCGGGGAGCTGTTTTTT.

The chain joins TRBV7-2 to TRBJ1-5; D ambiguous. Germline CDR1 and CDR2: SGHTA and FQGNSA. Trimming shortened V by 5 bases and J by 5 bases, and 10 bases separated the two germline ends. CDR3 length: 13 amino acids. The DNA for the CDR3 is TGTGCCAGCAGCGATGGACCCGATCAGCCCCAGCATTTT. It encodes CASSDGPDQPQHF.

The chain is built from TRBV6-2 or TRBV6-3 and TRBJ2-7; TRBD2 matches 12 bases. The germline gives CDR1 MNHEY, CDR2 SVGEGT. The CDR3 has 16 residues. Trimming took 7 bases from V and 7 from J; bases not matched to a gene: 14. The CDR3, as DNA: TGTGCCAGCACCGACAATGAACTAGCGGGAGGCTGGGAGCAGTACTTC. Its translation: CASTDNELAGGWEQYF.

For this clonotype: Just one base apart from a much larger clone, this may be a read error. The chain links TRBV11-2 to TRBJ2-7; D is unclear. The V gene's germline CDR1 is SGHAT and CDR2 FQNNGV. The CDR3 has 13 residues. In nucleotides, the CDR3 is TGTGCCTGCAGCTTAGTAGCCTCCTACGAGCAGTACTTC. It is translated as CACSLVASYEQYF.

To note about this clonotype: A much larger clone lies one base from this, so it may be a read error. The chain employs TRBV5-4 and TRBJ2-7; D assignment may be TRBD1 or TRBD2 (5 bases each). This CDR3 is built from 15 residues. Germline V lookup: CDR1 SGHNT, CDR2 YYREEE (reference sequence). With 2 bases removed from V and 2 bases from J, the gap between germline ends came to 14 bases. This chain's CDR3 is CASSFQGGSTYEQYF. CDR3 nucleotide sequence: TGTGCCAGCAGCTTCCAGGGCGGGTCAACCTACGAGCAGTACTTC.

In its sample, this clonotype was seen many times. The chain employs TRBV29-1 and TRBJ1-1; 8 bases align to TRBD1. Germline CDR1 reads SQVTM; CDR2 reads ANQGSEA. The CDR3 totals 12 residues. After removal of 7 bases from V and 10 bases from J, the junction contained 11 bases not matched to a gene. The CDR3 region has the DNA TGCAGCGCTTTCGGACAGGGTGGCCGAGCTTTCTTT. Its protein is CSAFGQGGRAFF.

There are a few counts of this clonotype. The genes are TRBV9 and TRBJ1-1; tentative D call: TRBD1 (5 bases). The V end lost 3 bases, the J end lost 3 bases, and 15 bases lay between the germline ends. The CDR3 runs 15 residues. Per the germline V gene, CDR1 is SGDLS and CDR2 is YYNGEE. This CDR3 is CASSAAGRGDTEAFF. In nucleotides, the CDR3 is TGTGCCAGCAGCGCCGCGGGGCGGGGGGACACTGAAGCTTTCTTT.

This clonotype was seen many times. This chain connects TRBV15 to TRBJ2-5, with 11 positions matching TRBD1. Looked up from germline, CDR1 is LNHNV and CDR2 is YYDKDF (reference sequence). J was trimmed by 5 bases and V by 3 bases; bases with no gene match: 5. This CDR3 has 15 amino acids. This CDR3 is CATSRRTGGSETQYF. As DNA, the CDR3 is TGTGCCACCAGCAGGCGGACAGGGGGCTCGGAGACCCAGTACTTC. Using reference TRBV15 and TRBJ2-5 for the parts outside the CDR3, the full variable domain is DAMVIQNPRYQVTQFGKPVTLSCSQTLNHNVMYWYQQKSSQAPKLLFHYYDKDFNNEADTPDNFQSRRPNTSFCFLDIRSPGLGDTAMYLCATSRRTGGSETQYFGPGTRLLVL.

This clonotype was counted ten times or more. V and J are TRBV11-3 and TRBJ2-7; D may be TRBD2 (6 bases). The CDR3 extends over 14 amino acids. V lost 5 bases and J 1 base, leaving 12 bases between the germline ends. CDR1 and CDR2 from the germline V gene are SGHNT and YENEEA. This CDR3 is CASSPGAGSYEQYF. The CDR3 nucleotides are TGTGCCAGCAGCCCCGGGGCGGGATCCTACGAGCAGTACTTC.

This clonotype was counted many times. The chain links TRBV28 to TRBJ2-5; D ambiguous. CDR3 length: 12 amino acids. The germline V gene encodes CDR1 MDHEN and CDR2 SYDVKM. The germline V and J ends were trimmed by 4 bases and 7 bases, with 10 bases remaining between them. CDR3 in DNA: TGTGCCAGCAGTTCCACCCGTAGGACCCAGTACTTC. Its translation is CASSSTRRTQYF.

This clonotype was seen ten or more times. The chain uses TRBV7-9 and TRBJ2-2; D ambiguous. Germline V gene sequence: CDR1 SEHNR, CDR2 FQNEAQ (reference sequence). The CDR3 sequence is 12 residues long. Trimming left V 3 bases short and J 5 bases short, with 4 bases between. CDR3 sequence reads: CASSFITGELFF. The DNA for the CDR3 is TGTGCCAGCAGCTTTATAACCGGGGAGCTGTTTTTT.

To note about this clonotype: Being one base from a much bigger clone, this may be a read error. V gene TRBV2 combines with J gene TRBJ1-2, with D unresolved. The germline gives CDR1 SNHLY, CDR2 FYNNEI. The CDR3 sequence is 11 residues long. Trimming shortened V by 8 bases and J by 4 bases, and 8 bases separated the two germline ends. The CDR3 nucleotides are TGTGCCAGCGGGCAGGTCTATGGCTACACCTTC. Translating it yields CASGQVYGYTF.

This clonotype has a count of ten or more. The V and J genes are TRBV28 and TRBJ2-7; D is undetermined. Between the trimmed V and J ends, which lost 3 bases and 2 bases, there was a span of 11 bases. CDR1 and CDR2 from the germline V gene are MDHEN and SYDVKM. This CDR3 spans 14 amino acids. The CDR3 reads CASSFRTTTYEQYF. CDR3 bases: TGTGCCAGCAGTTTCCGTACCACAACCTACGAGCAGTACTTC.